This TCR beta chain was captured in a study of blood T cell repertoires in COVID-19. Germline values: CDR1 MGHRA, CDR2 YSYEKL. With V trimmed by 3 bases and J by 3 bases, 4 bases remained unmatched. This CDR3 has 15 residues. The data were produced by immunoSEQ multiplex PCR, yet TCRdb's version contains in-frame clones alone and is incomplete. The sample lists 200,000 to 250,000 clones, approximately 84% occurring once. Sample: peripheral blood. The chain combines TRBV4-1 with TRBJ1-4; 7 bases map to TRBD1. The TCR originated in a man aged 40-49 years with active or convalescent COVID-19. DNA for the CDR3: TGCGCCAGCAGCCAGACAGGGTCCCCTAATGAAAAACTGTTTTTT. It yields the protein CASSQTGSPNEKLFF.